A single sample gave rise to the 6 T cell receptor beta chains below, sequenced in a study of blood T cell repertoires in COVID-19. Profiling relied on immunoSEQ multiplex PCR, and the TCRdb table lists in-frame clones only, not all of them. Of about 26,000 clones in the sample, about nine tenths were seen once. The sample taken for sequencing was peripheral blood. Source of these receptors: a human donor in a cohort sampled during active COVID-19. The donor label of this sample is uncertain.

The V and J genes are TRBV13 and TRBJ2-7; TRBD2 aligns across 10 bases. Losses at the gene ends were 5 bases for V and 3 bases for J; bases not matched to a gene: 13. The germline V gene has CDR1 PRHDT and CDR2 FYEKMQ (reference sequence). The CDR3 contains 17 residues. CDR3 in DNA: TGTGCCAGCAGCCCACTAAGCGGGAGGGGCGGCTACTACGAGCAGTACTTC. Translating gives CASSPLSGRGGYYEQYF.

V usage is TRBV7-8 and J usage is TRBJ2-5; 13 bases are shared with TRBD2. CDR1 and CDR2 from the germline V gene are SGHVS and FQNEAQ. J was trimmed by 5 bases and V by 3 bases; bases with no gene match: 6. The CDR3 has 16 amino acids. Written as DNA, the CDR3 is TGTGCCAGCAGCTTCCAAAGGACTAGCGGGGGTGAGACCCAGTACTTC. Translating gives CASSFQRTSGGETQYF. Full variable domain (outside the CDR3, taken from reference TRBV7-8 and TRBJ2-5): GAGVSQSPRYKVAKRGQDVALRCDPISGHVSLFWYQQALGQGPEFLTYFQNEAQLDKSGLPSDRFFAERPEGSVSTLKIQRTQQEDSAVYLCASSFQRTSGGETQYFGPGTRLLVL.

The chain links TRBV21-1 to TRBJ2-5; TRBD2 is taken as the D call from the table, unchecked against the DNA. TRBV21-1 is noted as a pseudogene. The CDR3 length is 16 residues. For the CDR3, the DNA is TGTGCCAGCAGCATACTCCGGGGGACTCTTGCGGAGACCCAGTACTTC. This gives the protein CASSILRGTLAETQYF.

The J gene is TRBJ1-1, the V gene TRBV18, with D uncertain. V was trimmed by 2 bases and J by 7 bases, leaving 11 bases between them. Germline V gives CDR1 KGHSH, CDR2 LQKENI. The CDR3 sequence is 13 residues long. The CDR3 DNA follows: TGTGCCAGCTCACCATCCCGAGGATTTGAAGCTTTCTTT. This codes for CASSPSRGFEAFF.

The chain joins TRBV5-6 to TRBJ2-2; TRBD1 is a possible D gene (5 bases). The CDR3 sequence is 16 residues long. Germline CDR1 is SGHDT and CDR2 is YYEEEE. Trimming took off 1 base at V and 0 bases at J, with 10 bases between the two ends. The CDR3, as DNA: TGTGCCAGCAGCTTGTATGGGGCCCCGAACACCGGGGAGCTGTTTTTT. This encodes CASSLYGAPNTGELFF.

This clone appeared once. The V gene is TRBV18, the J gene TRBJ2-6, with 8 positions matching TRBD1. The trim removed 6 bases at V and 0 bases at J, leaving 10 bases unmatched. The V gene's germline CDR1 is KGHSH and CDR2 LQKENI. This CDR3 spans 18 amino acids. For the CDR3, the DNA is TGTGCCAGCTCCTTGAACAGGGGGTTCCTCTCTGGGGCCAACGTCCTGACTTTC. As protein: CASSLNRGFLSGANVLTF.